The entry below gives a single T cell receptor beta chain sequence along with its context. This clone has only a few counts. Its antigen remains undetermined. Per-base qualities were not stored, and no clone one base away is much larger. TCR CDR3 regions were amplified from genomic DNA by multiplex PCR using the deep immunoSEQ assay. For each cell subset, the extracted genomic DNA was distributed evenly across all wells of several immunoSEQ 96-well plates, and each plate served as one replicate. For sorted subsets, roughly 200 ng genomic DNA, equal to 30,000 or so T cell genomes, was loaded into each replicate PCR. The purified libraries were quantified using a Qubit 3.0 fluorometer, sized with a Bioanalyzer 2100, and then quantified again using the KAPA Library Quantification kit. A separate single-read 150-cycle Illumina NextSeq 550 flow cell was used to sequence each immunoSEQ 96-well plate. The published analysis was carried out like this. Because only junctional sequences without quality scores were contained in the immunoSEQ output, filtering matching that applied to full-length reads could not be performed. To assign V/J genes and CDR3, sequences were annotated using PyIR, a Python wrapper for IgBLAST v1.9, with IMGT germline references. Reads were removed for weak V/J assignments (E-value above 1e-6), missing CDR3, stop codons, out-of-frame junctions, or ambiguous translated residues. V3J clonotypes were defined as sequences sharing an identical inferred V gene, J gene, and CDR3 amino acid sequence. To compute the percentage overlap between repertoires, the number of shared unique clonotypes was divided by the size of the smaller repertoire. RTK rarefaction, the Chao1 estimator, and Recon v2.1 estimates of unobserved clonotypes were used to assess repertoire richness. Generation probabilities for all TCRbeta clonotypes obtained by the gDNA method from a handful of donors were computed using OLGA. The table was pulled from immuneACCESS by TCRdb, which kept in-frame rearrangements only. Such tables lose some clones; where checked, under half of the loss comes from unresolved V genes, and the rest has no known cause. That table is the source of V, J and clone size, and D and trimming were worked out from the DNA. For this sample the table gives 300,000 or so clones, of which about 74% were detected only once. The ten largest make up 10% to 13% of the sample.

This sample was taken from a study of shared clonotypes between healthy human individuals (dated by TCRdb to 2020 to 2021). In the study overall: A couple of women and a few men aged 18 to 49 years were included in the cohort. For each donor, three plates each were used for CD4 naive and CD4 memory, two plates were used for CD8 naive, and one plate was used for CD8 memory. To increase sequencing depth and limit assay-specific biases, different laboratories used diverse techniques to prepare libraries and sequence TCR repertoires. The study deeply sequenced blood TCR repertoires of about 5 healthy adults to estimate repertoire size and the extent of clonotype sharing between individuals. Each donor's leukapheresis produced roughly between roughly 0.85 and 10 billion PBMCs. The investigation overall reported the following: When a handful of donors were compared, the shared fraction of clonotypes was 5% to 6.5% for naive CD4, approximately 3.3% for naive CD8, 2.3% for memory CD4, and 0.35% to 0.4% for memory CD8. Compared with non-shared clonotypes, clonotypes shared by all four sorted-subset donors had higher generation probabilities. Even with the large sequencing depth, rarefaction of the sorted-subset datasets indicated that sequencing was incomplete. Only blood was sampled, and tissue TCR repertoires likely differ from those in blood. Because the study included a small number of donors, the genetic and exposure-history diversity represented was limited. Pairwise subsampling led to the expectation that sequencing depth would affect the degree of clonotype sharing among donors. Larger estimated clonotype richness was generally found for naive subsets than for memory subsets.

Healthy HIV-negative adults with no recently reported acute infections or vaccinations were included as donors. Only Caucasian adults living in Nashville, Tennessee, USA were represented among the donors. CD4+ T cells were enriched by magnetic negative selection; naive cells were then positively selected on CD45RA, and the negative fraction formed the memory subset. Blood was collected by leukapheresis, and PBMCs were isolated by Ficoll-Histopaque density gradient centrifugation and then cryopreserved in liquid nitrogen vapor phase. Purity and quantity of every magnetically sorted T cell population were checked by analytical flow cytometry. Genomic DNA was isolated from each sorted fraction and quantified by UV absorbance on a Nanodrop 2000c. Reading the germline V gene gives CDR1 ENHRY and CDR2 SYGVKD. V has 2 bases trimmed and J has 4 bases trimmed; junction bases matching no gene number 19. Spanning cysteine to phenylalanine, the CDR3 consists of 21 amino acids. Only the CDR3 DNA is retained, 63 bases long and in frame from the first base.

The rearrangement combines TRBV10-3 with TRBJ2-1; TRBD2 agrees with 11 junctional bases. What was sequenced was memory CD4+ T cells sorted from blood. The sample's cell subset or site label is to be understood as: CD45RA-negative fraction. This receptor was identified in a young man in good health. The CDR3 amino acid sequence is: CAISEEGKLAGEEIDYNEQFF. The nucleotides read TGTGCCATCAGTGAGGAAGGAAAACTAGCGGGAGAGGAGATTGATTACAATGAGCAGTTCTTC.